This T cell receptor beta chain was identified during a study of cytomegalovirus exposure and HLA in healthy donors. In the study overall: Roughly 80 million unique TCRs from HLA-typed donors were held in an early data release.

CDR1 LNHDA and CDR2 SQIVND come from the germline V gene (reference sequence). V lost 5 bases and J lost 5, with 16 bases in between. This CDR3 is 14 amino acids long. In the PCR, 60 Vbeta and 13 Jbeta primers were used. Repertoires were generated with immunoSEQ multiplex PCR, while TCRdb's copy carries only in-frame clones and drops some. The sample lists around 94,000 clones; 77% were seen once. This clone turned up a few times. The specimen sequenced was PBMCs. The chain uses TRBV19 and TRBJ2-7, with D possibly being TRBD1 (6 bases). This sequence was found in a woman aged 40 to 50 in good health and CMV-seronegative. The CDR3 reads CASSQSGAIHEQYF. In nucleotides, the CDR3 is TGTGCCAGTAGTCAGTCAGGGGCTATCCACGAGCAGTACTTC.